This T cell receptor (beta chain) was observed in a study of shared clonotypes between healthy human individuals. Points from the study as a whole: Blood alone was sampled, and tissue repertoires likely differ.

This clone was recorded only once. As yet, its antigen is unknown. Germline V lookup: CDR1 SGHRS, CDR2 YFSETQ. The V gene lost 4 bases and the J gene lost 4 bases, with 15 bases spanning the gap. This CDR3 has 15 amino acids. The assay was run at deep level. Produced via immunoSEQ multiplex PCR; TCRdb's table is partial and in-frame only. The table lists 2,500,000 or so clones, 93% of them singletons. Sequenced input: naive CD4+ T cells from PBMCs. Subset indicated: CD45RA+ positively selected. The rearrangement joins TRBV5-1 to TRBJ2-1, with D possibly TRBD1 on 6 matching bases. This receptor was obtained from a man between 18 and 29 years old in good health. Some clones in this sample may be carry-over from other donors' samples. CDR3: CASSIASTGYNEQFF. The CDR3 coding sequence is TGCGCCAGCAGCATCGCTAGCACAGGGTACAATGAGCAGTTCTTC.